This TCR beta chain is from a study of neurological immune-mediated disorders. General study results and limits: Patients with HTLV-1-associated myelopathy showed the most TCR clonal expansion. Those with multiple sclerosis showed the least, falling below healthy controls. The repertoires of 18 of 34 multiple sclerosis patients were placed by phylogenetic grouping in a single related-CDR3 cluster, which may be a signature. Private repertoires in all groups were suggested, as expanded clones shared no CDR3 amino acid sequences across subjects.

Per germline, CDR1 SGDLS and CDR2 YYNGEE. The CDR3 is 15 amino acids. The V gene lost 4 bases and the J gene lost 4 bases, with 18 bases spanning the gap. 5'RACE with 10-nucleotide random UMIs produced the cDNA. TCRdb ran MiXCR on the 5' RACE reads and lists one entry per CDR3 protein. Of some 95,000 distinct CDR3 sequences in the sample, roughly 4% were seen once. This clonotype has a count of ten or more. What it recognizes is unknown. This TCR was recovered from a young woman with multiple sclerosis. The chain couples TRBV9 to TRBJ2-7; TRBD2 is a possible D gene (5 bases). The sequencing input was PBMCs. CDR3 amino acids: CASSLRADGGYEQYF. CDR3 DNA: TGTGCCAGCAGCCTCAGAGCGGACGGAGGTTACGAGCAGTACTTC.